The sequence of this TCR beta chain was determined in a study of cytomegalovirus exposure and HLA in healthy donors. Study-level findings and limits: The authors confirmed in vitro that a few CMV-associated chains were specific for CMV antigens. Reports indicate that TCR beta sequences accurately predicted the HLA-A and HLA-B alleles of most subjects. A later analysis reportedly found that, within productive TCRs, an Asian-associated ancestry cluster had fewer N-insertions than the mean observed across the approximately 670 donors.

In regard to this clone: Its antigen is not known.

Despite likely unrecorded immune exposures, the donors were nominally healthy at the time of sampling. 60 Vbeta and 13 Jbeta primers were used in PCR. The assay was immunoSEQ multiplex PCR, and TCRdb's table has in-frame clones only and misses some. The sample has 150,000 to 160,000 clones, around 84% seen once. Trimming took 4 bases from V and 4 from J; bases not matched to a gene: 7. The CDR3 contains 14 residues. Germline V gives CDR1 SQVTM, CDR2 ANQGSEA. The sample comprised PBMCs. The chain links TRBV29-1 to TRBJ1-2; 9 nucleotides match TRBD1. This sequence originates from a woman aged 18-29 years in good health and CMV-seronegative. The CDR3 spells CSVGGTGSFYGYTF. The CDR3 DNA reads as TGCAGCGTTGGAGGGACAGGGTCCTTCTATGGCTACACCTTC.